This record looks at one TCR beta chain sequence and its context. In the authors' workflow: Researchers report that nucleated cell counts were estimated from reference gene primer amplification. Method: immunoSEQ multiplex PCR; TCRdb's copy keeps in-frame clones and lacks some. That table furnishes V, J and clone size, whereas the DNA furnished D and trimming. The table shows 60,000 or so clones, with 65% to 90% occurring only once. The data derive from a study of blood T cell repertoires in COVID-19. On the study more broadly: PBMCs, B-cell-depleted T cells, or T cells were the source of the cDNA or gDNA that made up the material.

Per the germline V gene, CDR1 is MNHEY and CDR2 is SVGAGI. CDR3 length: 15 residues. V lost 6 bases, J lost 6 bases, and 11 bases stayed unmatched. The sequence was obtained from a human donor in a cohort sampled during active COVID-19. This chain joins TRBV6-5 and TRBJ2-5; 9 bases match TRBD2. Material: peripheral blood. The CDR3 spells CASSPAGTSSKTQYF. DNA of the CDR3: TGTGCCAGCAGCCCCGCCGGGACTAGCAGCAAGACCCAGTACTTC.